A selection of T cell receptor beta chains follows, all from one sample in a study of neurological immune-mediated disorders. TCRdb redid the calling of the 5' RACE reads with MiXCR, one entry per CDR3 protein. The sample carries 17,000 or so distinct CDR3 sequences, 27% recorded once. The sample taken for sequencing was PBMCs. The receptors were sampled from a man in his fifties with HTLV-1-associated myelopathy (HAM/TSP). The CDR3 runs from the conserved cysteine through the conserved F or W. D genes are given only for firm matches. Rows may omit the clone size; those that give it use once, few, many or a size class.

cdr3_aa: CAISDRLEAGYTF
cdr3_nt: TGTGCCATTTCAGACAGGCTTGAAGCTGGCTACACCTTC
v_call: TRBV6-1
j_call: TRBJ1-2
d_call: .
clone_size: medium-sized

cdr3_aa: CASSSGSTSGGTRTGELFF
cdr3_nt: TGTGCCAGCAGCTCCGGATCCACTAGCGGGGGGACCCGCACCGGGGAGCTGTTTTTT
v_call: TRBV7-2
j_call: TRBJ2-2
d_call: TRBD2
clone_size: .

cdr3_aa: CASSRRRENYEQYF
cdr3_nt: TGTGCCAGCTCACGACGGCGGGAAAACTACGAGCAGTACTTC
v_call: TRBV18
j_call: TRBJ2-7
d_call: .
clone_size: .

cdr3_aa: CASSAVYRTDTQYF
cdr3_nt: TGTGCCAGCAGTGCGGTCTACCGCACAGATACGCAGTATTTT
v_call: TRBV12-3/TRBV12-4
j_call: TRBJ2-3
d_call: .
clone_size: .

cdr3_aa: CASSEAGQLTDTQYF
cdr3_nt: TGTGCCAGCAGTGAAGCAGGCCAGCTCACAGATACGCAGTATTTT
v_call: TRBV6-1
j_call: TRBJ2-3
d_call: .
clone_size: .

cdr3_aa: CASRKGGLNNEQYF
cdr3_nt: TGTGCCAGCAGAAAAGGGGGACTAAACAACGAGCAGTACTTC
v_call: TRBV27
j_call: TRBJ2-7
d_call: .
clone_size: few

cdr3_aa: CASSLYGGGSTDTQYF
cdr3_nt: TGCGCCAGCAGCTTGTACGGCGGGGGGTCCACAGATACGCAGTATTTT
v_call: TRBV5-1
j_call: TRBJ2-3
d_call: TRBD2
clone_size: .

cdr3_aa: CASSLVLARGDTQYF
cdr3_nt: TGCGCCAGCAGCTTGGTATTAGCCCGGGGAGATACGCAGTATTTT
v_call: TRBV5-1
j_call: TRBJ2-3
d_call: .
clone_size: .

cdr3_aa: CASSDYNEQFF
cdr3_nt: TGTGCCAGCAGCGATTACAATGAGCAGTTCTTC
v_call: TRBV7-2
j_call: TRBJ2-1
d_call: .
clone_size: .

cdr3_aa: CSASTGDTGELFF
cdr3_nt: TGCAGTGCGTCCACAGGGGACACCGGGGAGCTGTTTTTT
v_call: TRBV20-1
j_call: TRBJ2-2
d_call: TRBD1
clone_size: once

cdr3_aa: CSGNLGGGIDEQYF
cdr3_nt: TGCAGTGGCAATCTGGGAGGAGGAATAGACGAGCAGTACTTC
v_call: TRBV20-1
j_call: TRBJ2-7
d_call: .
clone_size: medium-sized

cdr3_aa: CASSLYIGTDNEQFF
cdr3_nt: TGCGCCAGCAGCTTATATATAGGGACAGACAATGAGCAGTTCTTC
v_call: TRBV5-1
j_call: TRBJ2-1
d_call: TRBD1
clone_size: .

cdr3_aa: CASSSRGSRTEQYF
cdr3_nt: TGTGCCAGCAGTTCCCGGGGGAGCAGAACCGAGCAGTACTTC
v_call: TRBV28
j_call: TRBJ2-7
d_call: .
clone_size: .

cdr3_aa: CASSLGTAATNEKLFF
cdr3_nt: TGTGCCAGCAGCTTGGGGACGGCCGCAACTAATGAAAAACTGTTTTTT
v_call: TRBV7-6
j_call: TRBJ1-4
d_call: .
clone_size: .

cdr3_aa: CAISDLQGLGVGEAFF
cdr3_nt: TGTGCCATCAGTGATCTCCAGGGACTGGGAGTTGGTGAAGCTTTCTTT
v_call: TRBV10-3
j_call: TRBJ1-1
d_call: .
clone_size: .

cdr3_aa: CSARVPTGTNTGELFF
cdr3_nt: TGCAGTGCTAGAGTCCCGACAGGGACGAACACCGGGGAGCTGTTTTTT
v_call: TRBV20-1
j_call: TRBJ2-2
d_call: TRBD1
clone_size: few

cdr3_aa: CASSPRQGVDIQYF
cdr3_nt: TGTGCCAGCAGTCCCCGACAGGGTGTGGACATTCAGTACTTC
v_call: TRBV27
j_call: TRBJ2-4
d_call: TRBD1
clone_size: medium-sized

cdr3_aa: CASSLIQQGIGRNEQYF
cdr3_nt: TGTGCCAGCAGTTTAATCCAACAGGGGATAGGCAGGAATGAGCAGTACTTC
v_call: TRBV27
j_call: TRBJ2-7
d_call: TRBD1
clone_size: once

cdr3_aa: CASSQQGTGTGYEQYF
cdr3_nt: TGCGCCAGCAGCCAACAAGGCACAGGGACTGGCTACGAGCAGTACTTC
v_call: TRBV4-1
j_call: TRBJ2-7
d_call: .
clone_size: once

cdr3_aa: CAWSVRDREYTEAFF
cdr3_nt: TGTGCCTGGAGTGTACGGGACAGGGAGTACACTGAAGCTTTCTTT
v_call: TRBV30
j_call: TRBJ1-1
d_call: TRBD1
clone_size: many

cdr3_aa: CASSLFDGSRRSTDTQYF
cdr3_nt: TGTGCCAGCAGTCTATTCGATGGGTCCCGAAGAAGCACAGATACGCAGTATTTT
v_call: TRBV28
j_call: TRBJ2-3
d_call: .
clone_size: few

cdr3_aa: CASSLSAGNTIYF
cdr3_nt: TGTGCCAGCAGCTTGTCTGCCGGAAACACCATATATTTT
v_call: TRBV5-5
j_call: TRBJ1-3
d_call: .
clone_size: .

cdr3_aa: CASSLRGGNTEAFF
cdr3_nt: TGCGCCAGCAGCTTGCGAGGAGGGAACACTGAAGCTTTCTTT
v_call: TRBV5-1
j_call: TRBJ1-1
d_call: .
clone_size: .

cdr3_aa: CASSDILSPQPQHF
cdr3_nt: TGTGCCAGCAGCGACATTTTGAGTCCGCAGCCCCAGCATTTT
v_call: TRBV7-8
j_call: TRBJ1-5
d_call: .
clone_size: .

cdr3_aa: CSANTGAGGNQPQHF
cdr3_nt: TGCAGTGCTAACACCGGGGCTGGGGGCAATCAGCCCCAGCATTTT
v_call: TRBV20-1
j_call: TRBJ1-5
d_call: .
clone_size: .

cdr3_aa: CAISGSHRRTNTEAFF
cdr3_nt: TGTGCCATCAGTGGGTCTCATAGACGGACAAACACTGAAGCTTTCTTT
v_call: TRBV10-3
j_call: TRBJ1-1
d_call: .
clone_size: .

cdr3_aa: CASSPPGRGNAEAFF
cdr3_nt: TGTGCCAGCTCACCACCGGGACGGGGGAACGCTGAAGCTTTCTTT
v_call: TRBV18
j_call: TRBJ1-1
d_call: .
clone_size: .

cdr3_aa: CASSEGNLNTEAFF
cdr3_nt: TGTGCCAGCAGCGAGGGGAACTTGAACACTGAAGCTTTCTTT
v_call: TRBV9
j_call: TRBJ1-1
d_call: .
clone_size: .

cdr3_aa: CSARGAGVIKNIQYF
cdr3_nt: TGCAGTGCTCGGGGGGCGGGGGTGATCAAAAACATTCAGTACTTC
v_call: TRBV20-1
j_call: TRBJ2-4
d_call: .
clone_size: many

cdr3_aa: CASSSNSNQPQHF
cdr3_nt: TGTGCCAGCAGCTCCAACAGCAATCAGCCCCAGCATTTT
v_call: TRBV7-3
j_call: TRBJ1-5
d_call: .
clone_size: .

cdr3_aa: CASSQDRGENIQYF
cdr3_nt: TGCGCCAGCAGCCAGGACAGGGGAGAGAACATTCAGTACTTC
v_call: TRBV5-1
j_call: TRBJ2-4
d_call: TRBD1
clone_size: .

cdr3_aa: CSASEYNEQFF
cdr3_nt: TGCAGTGCTAGTGAATACAATGAGCAGTTCTTC
v_call: TRBV20-1
j_call: TRBJ2-1
d_call: .
clone_size: many

cdr3_aa: CASRLWGARTGELFF
cdr3_nt: TGTGCCAGCAGGTTGTGGGGGGCGCGAACCGGGGAGCTGTTTTTT
v_call: TRBV12-3/TRBV12-4
j_call: TRBJ2-2
d_call: .
clone_size: .

cdr3_aa: CASTLAGGSGELFF
cdr3_nt: TGTGCCAGCACCCTAGCGGGGGGGTCCGGGGAGCTGTTTTTT
v_call: TRBV27
j_call: TRBJ2-2
d_call: TRBD2
clone_size: .

cdr3_aa: CASSAADRPRQYF
cdr3_nt: TGCGCCAGCAGCGCCGCGGACAGACCTCGGCAGTACTTC
v_call: TRBV5-1
j_call: TRBJ2-7
d_call: .
clone_size: .

cdr3_aa: CASSLRGVGEDTQYF
cdr3_nt: TGCGCCAGCAGCTTGCGAGGGGTTGGGGAAGATACGCAGTATTTT
v_call: TRBV5-1
j_call: TRBJ2-3
d_call: .
clone_size: few

cdr3_aa: CASSFWTGGSVIF
cdr3_nt: TGTGCCAGCAGCTTTTGGACAGGGGGCAGTGTGATCTTT
v_call: TRBV7-9
j_call: TRBJ1-1
d_call: TRBD1
clone_size: many

cdr3_aa: CASSLETSPSYEQYF
cdr3_nt: TGCGCCAGCAGCTTGGAGACTAGTCCGAGCTACGAGCAGTACTTC
v_call: TRBV5-1
j_call: TRBJ2-7
d_call: .
clone_size: few

cdr3_aa: CASSLAELPQYF
cdr3_nt: TGTGCCAGCAGCTTAGCGGAGCTGCCCCAGTACTTC
v_call: TRBV7-6
j_call: TRBJ2-5
d_call: .
clone_size: .

cdr3_aa: CSALGYVYNEQFF
cdr3_nt: TGCAGTGCCCTCGGGTACGTCTACAATGAGCAGTTCTTC
v_call: TRBV20-1
j_call: TRBJ2-1
d_call: .
clone_size: .

cdr3_aa: CSARDLRTGGDTGELFF
cdr3_nt: TGCAGTGCTAGAGATCTTAGGACAGGGGGCGACACCGGGGAGCTGTTTTTT
v_call: TRBV20-1
j_call: TRBJ2-2
d_call: TRBD1
clone_size: .